This TCR beta chain appears in the sequencing data of a study of blood T cell repertoires in COVID-19. Overall study: The origin of the acute and convalescent COVID-19 samples was the United States, Italy and Spain. T cells, B-cell-depleted T cells, or PBMCs provided the cDNA or gDNA that served as material.

Trimming removed 3 bases from V and 4 bases from J, with 13 bases in between. There are 15 residues in the CDR3. From germline, CDR1 is LGHNA and CDR2 YSLEER. As handled by the study authors: From reference gene primer amplification, estimates of nucleated cell counts were derived. Some clones are missing from TCRdb's copy, which holds only in-frame ones; the method was immunoSEQ multiplex PCR. The D gene and trimming were derived from the DNA, and the V and J assignments and clone size from that table. The data hold around 40,000 clones, with approximately 92% observed a single time. This receptor was identified in a woman of 80 years or more with acute or convalescent COVID-19. The sequenced sample was peripheral blood. The chain recombines TRBV4-3 with TRBJ2-1; perhaps TRBD1 as D (6 bases). CDR3 nucleotide sequence: TGCGCCAGCAGCCAGTCACGAGGGGGTTACAATGAGCAGTTCTTC. Translating gives CASSQSRGGYNEQFF.